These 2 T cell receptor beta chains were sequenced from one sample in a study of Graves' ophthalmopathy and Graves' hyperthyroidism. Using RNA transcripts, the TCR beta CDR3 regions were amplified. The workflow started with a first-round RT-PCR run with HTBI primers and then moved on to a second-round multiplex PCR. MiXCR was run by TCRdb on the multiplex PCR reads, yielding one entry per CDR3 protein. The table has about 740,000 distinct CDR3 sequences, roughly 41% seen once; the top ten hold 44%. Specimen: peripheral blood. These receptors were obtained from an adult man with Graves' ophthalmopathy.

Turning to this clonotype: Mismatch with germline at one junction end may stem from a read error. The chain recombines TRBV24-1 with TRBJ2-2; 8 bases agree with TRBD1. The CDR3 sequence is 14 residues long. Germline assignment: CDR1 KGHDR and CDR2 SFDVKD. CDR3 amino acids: CASSLARTGGELFF. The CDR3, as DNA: TGTGCCAGCAGTTTAGCACGGACAGGGGGGGAGCTGTTTTTT.

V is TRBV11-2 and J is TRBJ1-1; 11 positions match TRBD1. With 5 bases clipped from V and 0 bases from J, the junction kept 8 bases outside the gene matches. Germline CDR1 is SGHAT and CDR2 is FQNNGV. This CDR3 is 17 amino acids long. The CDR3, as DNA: TGTGCCAGCAGCCTAAGGACAGGGGGCGCCGTGAACACTGAAGCTTTCTTT. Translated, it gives CASSLRTGGAVNTEAFF.